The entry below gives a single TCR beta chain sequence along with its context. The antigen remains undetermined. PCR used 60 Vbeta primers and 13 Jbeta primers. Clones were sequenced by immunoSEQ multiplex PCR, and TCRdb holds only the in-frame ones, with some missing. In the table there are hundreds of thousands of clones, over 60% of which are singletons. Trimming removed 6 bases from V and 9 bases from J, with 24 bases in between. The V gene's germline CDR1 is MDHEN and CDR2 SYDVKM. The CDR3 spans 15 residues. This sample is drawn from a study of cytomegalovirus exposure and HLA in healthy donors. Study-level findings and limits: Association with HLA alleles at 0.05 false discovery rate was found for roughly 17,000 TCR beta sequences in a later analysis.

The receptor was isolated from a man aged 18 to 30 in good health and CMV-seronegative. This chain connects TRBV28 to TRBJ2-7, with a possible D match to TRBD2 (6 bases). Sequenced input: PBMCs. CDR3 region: CASSPRRASRSSQYF. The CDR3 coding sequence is TGTGCCAGCAGCCCAAGGAGGGCTTCCAGGTCGTCGCAGTACTTC.